The 13 T cell receptor beta chains given below trace back to one sample, sequenced in a study of OX40 agonist ivuxolimab in advanced cancers. Sequenced by immunoSEQ multiplex PCR; TCRdb stores in-frame clones only, minus some. The table records fewer than 25,000 clones, around two thirds of them present only once. The starting material was CD4+ or CD8+ T cells sorted from blood, obtained in a trial of the OX40 agonist ivuxolimab. Receptors were obtained from an adult with an advanced solid tumor such as melanoma, head and neck, liver or kidney cancer.

This chain links TRBV7-9 with TRBJ1-4; 9 nucleotides match TRBD1. With 6 bases clipped from V and 8 bases from J, the junction kept 13 bases outside the gene matches. Germline lookup yields CDR1 SEHNR and CDR2 FQNEAQ (reference sequence). This CDR3 has 16 amino acids. CDR3 amino acids: CASSRGPGTGKEKLFF. In DNA, the CDR3 is TGTGCCAGCAGTCGTGGCCCCGGGACAGGGAAAGAAAAACTGTTTTTT.

The chain couples TRBV6-6 to TRBJ1-1; D call uncertain. Trimming stripped 2 bases from V and 10 bases from J, with 14 bases between. Germline V CDR1 and CDR2: MNHNY, SVGAGI (reference sequence). The CDR3 length is 13 residues. The CDR3 here is CASSYTGRELAFF. CDR3 in DNA: TGTGCCAGCAGTTACACTGGACGGGAGCTAGCTTTCTTT.

The chain carries TRBV6-5 and TRBJ1-2, with D perhaps TRBD1 (6 bases). The CDR3 loop spans 14 amino acids. V was shortened by 0 bases and J by 1 base, with 6 bases between the two germline ends. Germline lookup yields CDR1 MNHEY and CDR2 SVGAGI. CDR3 in DNA: TGTGCCAGCAGTTACTCGGACAGTAACTATGGCTACACCTTC. Residues: CASSYSDSNYGYTF.

The chain uses TRBV28 and TRBJ2-1, with D unresolved. The germline V gene encodes CDR1 MDHEN and CDR2 SYDVKM. The CDR3 extends over 12 amino acids. The V end lost 3 bases, the J end lost 6 bases, and 6 bases lay between the germline ends. In nucleotides, the CDR3 is TGTGCCAGCAGTTTTATTAGCAATGAGCAGTTCTTC. It translates to CASSFISNEQFF.

The chain is built from TRBV7-2 and TRBJ2-2; D is unresolved. CDR1 and CDR2 from the germline V gene are SGHTA and FQGNSA. The CDR3 extends over 14 amino acids. Trimming removed 5 bases at V and 3 bases at J, with 10 bases between. In nucleotides, the CDR3 is TGTGCCAGCAGCCCGGACGTTTACACCGGGGAGCTGTTTTTT. It encodes CASSPDVYTGELFF. The whole variable domain, remainder taken from reference TRBV7-2 and TRBJ2-2, is GAGVSQSPSNKVTEKGKDVELRCDPISGHTALYWYRQSLGQGLEFLIYFQGNSAPDKSGLPSDRFSAERTGGSVSTLTIQRTQQEDSAVYLCASSPDVYTGELFFGEGSRLTVL.

V usage is TRBV9 and J usage is TRBJ2-7, with D perhaps TRBD1 (6 bases). V lost 0 bases, J lost 3 bases, and 10 bases lay in between. Germline V gene data show CDR1 as SGDLS and CDR2 as YYNGEE. CDR3 size: 14 residues. CDR3 nucleotide sequence: TGTGCCAGCAGCGTAGCTCCGGACAGCTACGAGCAGTACTTC. It specifies CASSVAPDSYEQYF.

This clone has only one observation. The V call is TRBV16, the J call TRBJ2-2; 7 bases are a match to TRBD2. There are 16 residues in the CDR3. Germline trimming cut 4 bases from V and 0 bases from J; bases unmatched to any gene: 5. Germline V gene sequence: CDR1 KGHSY, CDR2 FQNENV. In nucleotides, the CDR3 is TGTGCCAGCAGCCCCTGGGCGGGGGCGAACACCGGGGAGCTGTTTTTT. This gives the protein CASSPWAGANTGELFF.

The chain recombines TRBV27 with TRBJ2-1, with TRBD1 matching 8 bases. The CDR3 has 15 amino acids. Germline values: CDR1 MNHEY, CDR2 SMNVEV (reference sequence). V gave up 5 bases and J gave up 3 bases; unmatched junction bases: 6. CDR3 protein: CASSSPGQDYNEQFF. The CDR3 bases are TGTGCCAGCAGTAGCCCGGGACAGGACTACAATGAGCAGTTCTTC.

This CDR3 is CASSATGRETQYF. The CDR3 DNA sequence: TGTGCCAGCAGCGCAACAGGGAGGGAGACCCAGTACTTC. The chain joins TRBV7-8 to TRBJ2-5; the D gene could be TRBD1 or TRBD2 (6 bases each). V gave up 5 bases and J gave up 5 bases, with 12 bases separating them. CDR3 length: 13 residues. Germline V gene sequence: CDR1 SGHVS, CDR2 FQNEAQ.

The V call is TRBV4-2, the J call TRBJ2-1; tentatively, D is TRBD1 (7 bases). Trimming took 4 bases from V and 10 from J, leaving 23 bases between them. The CDR3 is 16 amino acids. CDR1 is LGHNA and CDR2 is YNFKEQ in the germline V gene. The CDR3 protein is CASSRKSGGPLDEQFF. The CDR3 coding sequence is TGTGCCAGCAGCCGCAAATCAGGGGGGCCCTTGGACGAGCAGTTCTTC.

The chain employs TRBV28 and TRBJ1-2; tentative D call: TRBD1 (5 bases). Germline CDR1 MDHEN, CDR2 SYDVKM. Trimming took off 5 bases at V and 2 bases at J, with 15 bases between the two ends. CDR3 length: 15 residues. CDR3 loop: CASSLGPSGNYGYTF. As DNA, the CDR3 is TGTGCCAGCAGTCTCGGACCCTCAGGGAACTATGGCTACACCTTC.

This chain links TRBV4-3 with TRBJ1-6, with D possibly matching TRBD1 (5 bases). This CDR3 has 16 amino acids. Germline values: CDR1 LGHNA, CDR2 YSLEER. V lost 4 bases, J lost 1 base, and 11 bases lay in between. The CDR3 nucleotides read TGCGCCAGCAGCCCTACCGACAGTTCCTATAATTCACCCCTCCACTTT. It codes for CASSPTDSSYNSPLHF.

This chain uses TRBV4-2 with TRBJ2-7; D is uncertain. Germline CDR1 reads LGHNA; CDR2 reads YNFKEQ. This CDR3 is 16 amino acids long. Deletions cut 0 bases from V and 0 bases from J, with 12 bases between. CDR3 DNA sequence: TGTGCCAGCAGCCAAGATAGGGCAGGAAGCTCCTACGAGCAGTACTTC. Amino acids: CASSQDRAGSSYEQYF.